One and the same sample provided the 13 T cell receptor beta chains below, sequenced in a study of STAT3 mutations in large granular lymphocyte leukemia. Libraries were prepared by immunoSEQ multiplex PCR; TCRdb keeps only in-frame clonotypes and omits some of them. The table lists 15,000 to 20,000 clones, approximately 90% of them singletons. Study results and limitations: Every T-LGLL patient had at least one immunodominant TCRbeta clonotype.

These receptors lack a known antigen. Input material: peripheral blood mononuclear cells. Source of these receptors: a man aged 60 to 69 with T-cell large granular lymphocyte leukemia. Some clones in this sample may be carry-over from other donors' samples.

The chain is built from TRBV19 and TRBJ2-3, with 8 positions matching TRBD2. Germline V lookup: CDR1 LNHDA, CDR2 SQIVND (reference sequence). This CDR3 spans 13 amino acids. Losses at the gene ends were 7 bases for V and 3 bases for J; bases not matched to a gene: 3. The CDR3 sequence: CASNPGGTDTQYF. The CDR3 DNA is TGTGCCAGTAACCCGGGAGGGACAGATACGCAGTATTTT.

The gene calls are TRBV5-1 and TRBJ1-2; D is unresolved. This CDR3 comprises 12 residues. From germline, CDR1 is SGHRS and CDR2 YFSETQ. Trimming took off 0 bases at V and 6 bases at J, with 6 bases between the two ends. The CDR3 DNA follows: TGCGCCAGCAGCTTGGCCAGTGATGGCTACACCTTC. This translates into CASSLASDGYTF.

The chain is built from TRBV11-2 and TRBJ2-7; maybe TRBD2 (5 bases). Germline V gene sequence: CDR1 SGHAT, CDR2 FQNNGV. V was clipped by 5 bases and J by 1 base, with 18 bases between them. CDR3 length: 16 amino acids. The CDR3 sequence is CASSRSFGGPSYEQYF. The CDR3 DNA is TGTGCCAGCAGCCGAAGTTTTGGCGGGCCTTCCTACGAGCAGTACTTC.

V gene TRBV5-1 combines with J gene TRBJ2-1; D is uncertain. The CDR3 length is 15 residues. Deletions cut 6 bases from V and 6 bases from J, with 19 bases between. Germline V gene sequence: CDR1 SGHRS, CDR2 YFSETQ. CDR3 sequence (DNA): TGCGCCAGCACCTTTGTACCCGGAAAGGGCAATGAGCAGTTCTTC. It specifies CASTFVPGKGNEQFF.

The chain employs TRBV9 and TRBJ1-2; 7 nucleotides match TRBD1. Per the germline V gene, CDR1 is SGDLS and CDR2 is YYNGEE. V trimming: 1 base; J trimming: 4 bases; junction bases outside the gene matches: 1. This CDR3 region has 13 residues. The CDR3 loop is CASSVRQGYGYTF. CDR3 bases: TGTGCCAGCAGCGTACGACAGGGCTATGGCTACACCTTC. Full variable domain (missing parts from reference TRBV9 and TRBJ1-2): DSGVTQTPKHLITATGQRVTLRCSPRSGDLSVYWYQQSLDQGLQFLIQYYNGEERAKGNILERFSAQQFPDLHSELNLSSLELGDSALYFCASSVRQGYGYTFGSGTRLTVV.

A single count supports this clone. The rearrangement joins TRBV15 to TRBJ2-6; no clear D. Germline CDR1 reads LNHNV; CDR2 reads YYDKDF (reference sequence). The CDR3 contains 17 residues. V lost 2 bases and J lost 0, with 11 bases in between. CDR3 region: CATSRQAQASGANVLTF. The CDR3 nucleotides are TGTGCCACCAGCAGACAAGCCCAGGCCTCTGGGGCCAACGTCCTGACTTTC.

The J gene is TRBJ1-3, the V gene TRBV5-5; no firm D call. V was trimmed by 3 bases and J by 4 bases, leaving 11 bases between them. Germline CDR1 reads SGHKS; CDR2 reads YYEKEE (reference sequence). The CDR3 is 14 residues long. CDR3 amino acids: CASSSRGGGNTIYF. As DNA, the CDR3 is TGTGCCAGCAGCTCCCGGGGAGGAGGAAACACCATATATTTT. The entire variable domain, with the rest obtained from reference TRBV5-5 and TRBJ1-3, is as follows: DAGVTQSPTHLIKTRGQQVTLRCSPISGHKSVSWYQQVLGQGPQFIFQYYEKEERGRGNFPDRFSARQFPNYSSELNVNALLLGDSALYLCASSSRGGGNTIYFGEGSWLTVV.

The chain carries TRBV5-1 and TRBJ2-2; 8 bases align to TRBD1. J lost 1 base, V lost 4 bases, and 6 bases had no gene match. This CDR3 has 16 residues. CDR1 is SGHRS, CDR2 YFSETQ, per germline. The CDR3 nucleotides read TGCGCCAGCAGCAGCCCGACAGGGGTGAACACCGGGGAGCTGTTTTTT. Translation: CASSSPTGVNTGELFF.

This clone was seen a single time. The chain is built from TRBV9 and TRBJ2-7, with D unclear. The CDR3 is made up of 14 amino acids. CDR1 and CDR2 from the germline V gene are SGDLS and YYNGEE. Trimming stripped 4 bases from V and 9 bases from J, with 20 bases between. CDR3 residues: CASSPTPDGNLQYF. CDR3 nucleotide sequence: TGTGCCAGCAGCCCTACCCCGGATGGAAACCTGCAGTACTTC.

The gene calls are TRBV5-1 and TRBJ2-1; possible D gene TRBD2, 6 bases. V lost 2 bases to trimming and J lost 4 bases, with 16 bases between them. Germline CDR1 SGHRS, CDR2 YFSETQ. CDR3 length: 16 residues. CDR3 loop: CASSFTVERVYNEQFF. CDR3 in DNA: TGCGCCAGCAGCTTCACGGTCGAGCGGGTATACAATGAGCAGTTCTTC. Based on the CDR3 plus reference TRBV5-1 and TRBJ2-1, the full variable domain is KAGVTQTPRYLIKTRGQQVTLSCSPISGHRSVSWYQQTPGQGLQFLFEYFSETQRNKGNFPGRFSGRQFSNSRSEMNVSTLELGDSALYLCASSFTVERVYNEQFFGPGTRLTVL.

The J gene is TRBJ1-3, the V gene TRBV7-9, with TRBD1 matching over 10 bases. J lost 0 bases, V lost 5 bases, and 10 bases had no gene match. This CDR3 has 18 residues. CDR1 SEHNR and CDR2 FQNEAQ come from the germline V gene (reference sequence). The CDR3 loop reads CASSAGTGVLSSGNTIYF. As DNA, the CDR3 is TGTGCCAGCAGCGCCGGGACAGGGGTCCTTTCCTCTGGAAACACCATATATTTT.

V is TRBV7-9 and J is TRBJ1-2; D is unresolved. CDR3 length: 13 amino acids. V shed 2 bases and J shed 5 bases, with 9 bases lying between them. Germline V gene lookup returns CDR1 SEHNR and CDR2 FQNEAQ (reference sequence). The CDR3 loop reads CASSLPQFYGYTF. The CDR3 DNA follows: TGTGCCAGCAGCTTACCCCAGTTTTATGGCTACACCTTC. Combining the CDR3 with reference TRBV7-9 and TRBJ1-2 gives the whole variable domain DTGVSQNPRHKITKRGQNVTFRCDPISEHNRLYWYRQTLGQGPEFLTYFQNEAQLEKSRLLSDRFSAERPKGSFSTLEIQRTEQGDSAMYLCASSLPQFYGYTFGSGTRLTVV.

V and J are TRBV5-4 and TRBJ2-3, with D unclear. CDR1 SGHNT and CDR2 YYREEE come from the germline V gene (reference sequence). Trimming left V 4 bases short and J 1 base short, with 16 bases between. This CDR3 region has 16 residues. The chain's CDR3 is CASSRSGETRTDTQYF. The CDR3 DNA sequence: TGTGCCAGCAGCAGGAGTGGGGAAACGCGCACAGATACGCAGTATTTT.